A single TCR beta chain is shown here with its context. What it recognizes is unknown. The V and J ends lost 4 bases and 0 bases, in that order; junction bases with no gene match: 5. Germline V gene data show CDR1 as KGHSH and CDR2 as LQKENI. The CDR3 has 16 residues. The data were obtained in a study of cytomegalovirus exposure and HLA in healthy donors. General observations from the study: Under in vitro conditions, a few CMV-associated chains were confirmed as specific for CMV antigens. In an earlier analysis, most TCR beta V segments were productive about 90% or about 30% of the time. Fewer N-insertions than the roughly 700-donor mean were reportedly shown by an Asian-associated ancestry cluster in a later analysis.

The PCR was carried out with 60 Vbeta primers and 13 Jbeta primers. The repertoire was sequenced with immunoSEQ multiplex PCR; TCRdb's copy has only in-frame clones and lacks some. This listing includes 45,000 or so clones. Sequences were obtained from PBMCs. The chain joins TRBV18 to TRBJ1-3; 8 bases match TRBD1. The source is a male donor in good health and CMV-seronegative. The CDR3 sequence is CASSQGQEGSGNTIYF. Written as DNA, the CDR3 is TGTGCCAGCTCACAGGGACAGGAAGGCTCTGGAAACACCATATATTTT.